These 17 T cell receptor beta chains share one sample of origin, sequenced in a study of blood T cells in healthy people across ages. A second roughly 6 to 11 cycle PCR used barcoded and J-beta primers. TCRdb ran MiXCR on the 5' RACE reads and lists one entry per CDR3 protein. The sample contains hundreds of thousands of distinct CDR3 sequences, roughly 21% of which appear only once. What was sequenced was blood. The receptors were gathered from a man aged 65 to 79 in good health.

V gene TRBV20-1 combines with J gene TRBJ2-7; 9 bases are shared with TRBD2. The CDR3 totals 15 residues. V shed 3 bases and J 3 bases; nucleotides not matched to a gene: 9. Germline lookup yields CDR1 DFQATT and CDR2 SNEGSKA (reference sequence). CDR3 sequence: CSASAPGLASYEQYF. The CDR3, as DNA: TGCAGTGCTAGTGCACCGGGACTAGCTAGCTACGAGCAGTACTTC.

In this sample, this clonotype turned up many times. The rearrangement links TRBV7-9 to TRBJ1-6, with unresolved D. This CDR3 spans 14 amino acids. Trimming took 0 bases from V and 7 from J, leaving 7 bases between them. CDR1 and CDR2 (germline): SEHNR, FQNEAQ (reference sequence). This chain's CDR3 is CASSLAARNSPLHF. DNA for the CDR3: TGTGCCAGCAGCTTAGCGGCAAGGAATTCACCCCTCCACTTT. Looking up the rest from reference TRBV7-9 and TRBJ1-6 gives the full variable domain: DTGVSQNPRHKITKRGQNVTFRCDPISEHNRLYWYRQTLGQGPEFLTYFQNEAQLEKSRLLSDRFSAERPKGSFSTLEIQRTEQGDSAMYLCASSLAARNSPLHFGNGTRLTVT.

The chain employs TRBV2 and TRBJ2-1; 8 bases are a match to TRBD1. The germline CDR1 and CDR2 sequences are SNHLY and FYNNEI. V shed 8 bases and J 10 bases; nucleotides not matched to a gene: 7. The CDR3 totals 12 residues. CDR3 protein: CASGQGVGEQFF. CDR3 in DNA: TGTGCCAGCGGACAGGGTGTAGGCGAGCAGTTCTTC.

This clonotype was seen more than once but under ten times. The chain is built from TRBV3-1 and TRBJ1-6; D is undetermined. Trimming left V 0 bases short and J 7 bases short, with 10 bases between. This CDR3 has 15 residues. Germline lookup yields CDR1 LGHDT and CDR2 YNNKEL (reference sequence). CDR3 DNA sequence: TGTGCCAGCAGCCAAGAAGGCGTGCGGAATTCACCCCTCCACTTT. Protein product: CASSQEGVRNSPLHF. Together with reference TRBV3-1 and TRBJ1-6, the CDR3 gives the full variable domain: DTAVSQTPKYLVTQMGNDKSIKCEQNLGHDTMYWYKQDSKKFLKIMFSYNNKELIINETVPNRFSPKSPDKAHLNLHINSLELGDSAVYFCASSQEGVRNSPLHFGNGTRLTVT.

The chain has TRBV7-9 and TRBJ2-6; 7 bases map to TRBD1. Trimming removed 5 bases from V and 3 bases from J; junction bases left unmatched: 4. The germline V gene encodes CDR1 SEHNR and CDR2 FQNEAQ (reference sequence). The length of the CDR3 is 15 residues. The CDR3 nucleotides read TGTGCCAGCAGCACCGGGACAGTTGGGGCCAACGTCCTGACTTTC. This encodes CASSTGTVGANVLTF.

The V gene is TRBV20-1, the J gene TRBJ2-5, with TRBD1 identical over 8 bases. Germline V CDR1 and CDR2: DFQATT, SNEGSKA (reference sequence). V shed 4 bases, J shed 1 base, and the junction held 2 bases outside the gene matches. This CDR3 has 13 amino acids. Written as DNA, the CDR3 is TGCAGTGCTAAGACAGGGGTCCAAGAGACCCAGTACTTC. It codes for CSAKTGVQETQYF.

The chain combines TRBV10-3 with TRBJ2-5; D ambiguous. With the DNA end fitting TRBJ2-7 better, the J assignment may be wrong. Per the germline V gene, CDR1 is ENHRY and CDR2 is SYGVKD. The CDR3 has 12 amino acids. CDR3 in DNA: TGTGCCACGTGGAGCGCCTCCTACGAGCAGTACTTC. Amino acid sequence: CATWSASYEQYF.

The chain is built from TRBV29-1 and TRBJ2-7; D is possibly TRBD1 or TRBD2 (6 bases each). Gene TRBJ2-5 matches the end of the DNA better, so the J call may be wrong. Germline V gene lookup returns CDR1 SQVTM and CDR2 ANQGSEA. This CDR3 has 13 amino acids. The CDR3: CSAWGAVQETQYF. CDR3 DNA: TGCAGCGCCTGGGGGGCAGTGCAAGAGACCCAGTACTTC.

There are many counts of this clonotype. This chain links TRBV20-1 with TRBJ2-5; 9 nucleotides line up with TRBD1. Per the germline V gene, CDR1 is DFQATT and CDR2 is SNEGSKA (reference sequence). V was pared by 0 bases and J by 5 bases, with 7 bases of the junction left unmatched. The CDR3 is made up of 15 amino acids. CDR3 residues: CSARDPGQGQETQYF. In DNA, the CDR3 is TGCAGTGCTAGAGATCCGGGACAGGGCCAGGAGACCCAGTACTTC.

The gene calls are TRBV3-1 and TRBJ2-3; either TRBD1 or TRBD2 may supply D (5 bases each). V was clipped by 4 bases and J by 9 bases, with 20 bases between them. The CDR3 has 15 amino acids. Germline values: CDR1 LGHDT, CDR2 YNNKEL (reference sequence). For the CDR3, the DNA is TGTGCCAGCAGCCCATCCCTGGGGGAAAGTGGAACGCAGTATTTT. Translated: CASSPSLGESGTQYF.

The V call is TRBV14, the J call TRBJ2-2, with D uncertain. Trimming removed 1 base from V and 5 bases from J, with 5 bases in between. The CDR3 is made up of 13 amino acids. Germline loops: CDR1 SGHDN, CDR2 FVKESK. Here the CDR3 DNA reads TGTGCCAGCAGCCAAGTGGAGACCGGGGAGCTGTTTTTT. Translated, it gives CASSQVETGELFF.

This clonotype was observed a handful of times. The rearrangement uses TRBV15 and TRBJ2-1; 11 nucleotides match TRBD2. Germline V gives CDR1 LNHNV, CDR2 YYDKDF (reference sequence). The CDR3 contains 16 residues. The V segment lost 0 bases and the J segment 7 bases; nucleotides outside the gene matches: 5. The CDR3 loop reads CATSRDLAGGGNEQFF. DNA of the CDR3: TGTGCCACCAGCAGAGATCTAGCGGGAGGCGGAAATGAGCAGTTCTTC.

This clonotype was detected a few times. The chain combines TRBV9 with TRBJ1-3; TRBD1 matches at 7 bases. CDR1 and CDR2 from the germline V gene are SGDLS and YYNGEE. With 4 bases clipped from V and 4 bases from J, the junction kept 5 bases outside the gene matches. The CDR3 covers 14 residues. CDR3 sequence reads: CASSPGTAGNTIYF. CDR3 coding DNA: TGTGCCAGCAGCCCAGGGACAGCCGGAAACACCATATATTTT.

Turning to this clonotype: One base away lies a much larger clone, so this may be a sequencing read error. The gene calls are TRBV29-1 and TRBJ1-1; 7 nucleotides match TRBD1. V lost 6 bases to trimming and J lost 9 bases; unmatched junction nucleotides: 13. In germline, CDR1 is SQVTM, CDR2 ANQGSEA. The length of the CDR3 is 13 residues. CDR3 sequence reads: CSVTTGRGTQAFF. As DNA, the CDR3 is TGCAGCGTGACGACAGGGAGAGGGACTCAAGCTTTCTTT.

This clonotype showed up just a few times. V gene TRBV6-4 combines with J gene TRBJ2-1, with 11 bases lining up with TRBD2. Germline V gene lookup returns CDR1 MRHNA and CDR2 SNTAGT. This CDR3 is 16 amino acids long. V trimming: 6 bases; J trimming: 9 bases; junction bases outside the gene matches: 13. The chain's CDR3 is CASSAATSGALGEQFF. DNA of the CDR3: TGTGCCAGCAGCGCCGCGACTAGCGGGGCTTTGGGTGAGCAGTTCTTC.

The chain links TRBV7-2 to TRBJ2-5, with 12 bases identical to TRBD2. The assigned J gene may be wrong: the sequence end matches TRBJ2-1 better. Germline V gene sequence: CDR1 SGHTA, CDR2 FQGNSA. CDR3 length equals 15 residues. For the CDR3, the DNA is TGTGCCAGCAGCTTAGTACTAGCGGGAGGTTATGAGCAGTTCTTC. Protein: CASSLVLAGGYEQFF.

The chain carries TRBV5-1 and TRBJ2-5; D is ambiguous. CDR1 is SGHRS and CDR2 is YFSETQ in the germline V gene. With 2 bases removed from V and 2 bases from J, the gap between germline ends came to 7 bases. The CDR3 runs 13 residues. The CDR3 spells CASSFTSQETQYF. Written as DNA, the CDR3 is TGCGCCAGCAGCTTCACTTCACAAGAGACCCAGTACTTC.